What follows are 15 T cell receptor beta chains derived from one specimen sequenced in a study of T cells in localized non-small cell lung cancer. Sequenced by immunoSEQ multiplex PCR; TCRdb stores in-frame clones only, minus some. Of 20,000 or so clones listed, 90% are singletons. Source: peripheral blood, taken before any cancer treatment. The receptors come from a woman aged 35 to 69 with stage I lung adenocarcinoma.

The V and J genes are TRBV9 and TRBJ1-4; maybe TRBD1 (5 bases). Germline CDR1 is SGDLS and CDR2 is YYNGEE. The CDR3 totals 15 residues. The V end was cut by 3 bases, the J end by 7 bases, with 16 bases between. The CDR3 DNA follows: TGTGCCAGCAGCGCCGGGACTCTCAGGCGTGAAAAACTGTTTTTT. Its protein is CASSAGTLRREKLFF.

The V and J genes are TRBV28 and TRBJ2-7; D ambiguous. V gave up 6 bases and J gave up 3 bases, with 3 bases separating them. This CDR3 has 10 amino acids. Germline lookup yields CDR1 MDHEN and CDR2 SYDVKM. CDR3 bases: TGTGCCAGCAGCCACTACGAGCAGTACTTC. It is translated as CASSHYEQYF.

The genes are TRBV7-2 and TRBJ2-5; tentatively, D is TRBD2 (6 bases). The CDR3 totals 16 residues. The germline V gene encodes CDR1 SGHTA and CDR2 FQGNSA. Deletions cut 1 base from V and 0 bases from J, with 12 bases between. CDR3 loop: CASSLVSWGDQETQYF. The CDR3 region has the DNA TGTGCCAGCAGCTTAGTCTCGTGGGGGGACCAAGAGACCCAGTACTTC.

V usage is TRBV4-1 and J usage is TRBJ2-6; D may be TRBD1 or TRBD2 (5 bases each). The ends were cut back, 4 bases at V and 2 bases at J, with 9 bases in the middle. The CDR3 runs to 15 residues. CDR1 is MGHRA, CDR2 YSYEKL, per germline. CDR3 nucleotide sequence: TGCGCCAGCAGCCCCGGGACCCCTGGGGCCAACGTCCTGACTTTC. Protein: CASSPGTPGANVLTF.

The chain links TRBV28 to TRBJ2-3; a weak D match, TRBD1 (6 bases). The germline V and J ends were trimmed by 5 bases and 7 bases, with 19 bases remaining between them. CDR3 length: 15 amino acids. The V gene's germline CDR1 is MDHEN and CDR2 SYDVKM. The CDR3: CASSPQGWFTNTQYF. CDR3 nucleotide sequence: TGTGCCAGCAGTCCACAGGGCTGGTTTACGAATACGCAGTATTTT. Variable domain in full (rest from reference TRBV28 and TRBJ2-3): DVKVTQSSRYLVKRTGEKVFLECVQDMDHENMFWYRQDPGLGLRLIYFSYDVKMKEKGDIPEGYSVSREKKERFSLILESASTNQTSMYLCASSPQGWFTNTQYFGPGTRLTVL.

V and J are TRBV6-5 and TRBJ1-3, with D possibly TRBD1 on 6 matching bases. V was pared by 0 bases and J by 0 bases, with 9 bases between. Looked up from germline, CDR1 is MNHEY and CDR2 is SVGAGI. The CDR3 runs to 16 residues. Here the CDR3 reads CASSYSDRSSGNTIYF. CDR3 DNA: TGTGCCAGCAGTTACTCCGACAGGAGCTCTGGAAACACCATATATTTT.

This chain joins TRBV6-1 and TRBJ1-2; D is uncertain. Trimming cost V 0 bases and J 7 bases, with 9 bases left between them. The CDR3 is 13 amino acids. Germline CDR1 reads MNHNS; CDR2 reads SASEGT. CDR3 nucleotide sequence: TGTGCCAGCAGTGAAGCCGCGGAATCTGGCTACACCTTC. It codes for CASSEAAESGYTF.

The table lists this clone with a few counts. The J gene is TRBJ1-2, the V gene TRBV18; D remains ambiguous. Germline values: CDR1 KGHSH, CDR2 LQKENI. The CDR3 consists of 14 residues. Trimming took off 0 bases at V and 6 bases at J, with 11 bases between the two ends. CDR3 coding DNA: TGTGCCAGCTCACCACCGTTGGGAGCGAATGGCTACACCTTC. Its translation is CASSPPLGANGYTF.

This chain joins TRBV5-3 and TRBJ2-2; TRBD1 or TRBD2 may be the D gene (5 bases each). TRBV5-3 is an ORF for which the function is uncertain. The CDR3 has 17 amino acids. Trimming removed 7 bases from V and 0 bases from J, with 19 bases in between. The CDR3 coding sequence is TGTGCCAGATCTCGGGGCATAAGGCGAACGAACACCGGGGAGCTGTTTTTT. It codes for CARSRGIRRTNTGELFF.

The genes are TRBV28 and TRBJ2-2; 12 positions match TRBD2. The ends lost 6 bases at V and 12 bases at J; junction bases unmatched: 8. The CDR3 contains 14 residues. CDR1 and CDR2 from the germline V gene are MDHEN and SYDVKM. The chain's CDR3 is CASRSPTSGRKLFF. The CDR3 nucleotides are TGTGCCAGCAGGTCCCCCACTAGCGGGAGGAAGCTGTTTTTT.

The CDR3 bases are TGTGCCAGCAGGTCCGGGCCCGGGGAGCTGTTTTTT. Translating it yields CASRSGPGELFF. The chain is built from TRBV7-9 and TRBJ2-2; D is unclear. Germline CDR1 is SEHNR and CDR2 is FQNEAQ (reference sequence). Deletions cut 6 bases from V and 6 bases from J, with 8 bases between. CDR3 size: 12 residues.

The count of this clone is one. The genes are TRBV7-2 and TRBJ2-7; TRBD2 aligns across 10 bases. V lost 5 bases and J lost 6; bases outside the gene matches: 10. Germline loops: CDR1 SGHTA, CDR2 FQGNSA. This CDR3 is 15 amino acids long. The CDR3: CASSTILAGAVEQYF. CDR3 nucleotides: TGTGCCAGCAGCACAATTCTAGCGGGAGCTGTCGAGCAGTACTTC.

This chain joins TRBV1 and TRBJ2-1; the D call in the table, TRBD1, was not verified against the DNA. TRBV1 is a known pseudogene. The CDR3 consists of 20 residues. The CDR3 sequence: CTSSQDSPDRMTTWGNEQFF. Written as DNA, the CDR3 is TGCACCAGCAGCCAAGACTCGCCCGACAGGATGACAACATGGGGCAATGAGCAGTTCTTC.

The rearrangement joins TRBV28 to TRBJ1-2; D is unresolved. The germline CDR1 and CDR2 sequences are MDHEN and SYDVKM. V lost 1 base and J 5 bases, leaving 14 bases between the germline ends. This CDR3 contains 15 residues. The CDR3: CASSLSPLLQYGYTF. Written as DNA, the CDR3 is TGTGCCAGCAGTTTATCCCCCCTCCTACAATATGGCTACACCTTC.

The gene calls are TRBV18 and TRBJ1-1; D is possibly TRBD1 (5 bases). Germline-derived CDR1 and CDR2 are KGHSH and LQKENI. This CDR3 contains 16 residues. V dropped 2 bases and J dropped 4 bases, with 17 bases sitting between them. CDR3: CASSPRTRRYGTEAFF. The CDR3 coding sequence is TGTGCCAGCTCACCAAGGACACGGCGGTACGGCACTGAAGCTTTCTTT.